A selection of T cell receptor beta chains follows, all from one sample in a study of shared T cell receptors in the human thymus. Clones were sequenced by immunoSEQ multiplex PCR, and TCRdb holds only the in-frame ones, with some missing. The table lists about 380,000 clones, around 93% of them singletons, with roughly 0.02% in the top ten. Sequenced input: thymocytes. These TCRs come from a human donor. The CDR3 runs from the conserved cysteine through the conserved F or W. Each record gives: clone size, J gene, V gene, D gene, CDR3 length, CDR3 DNA, CDR3 protein. A D gene is named only where the DNA matches it firmly. Size values are once, few and many counts, or a class for expanded clones, and some rows have none.

>.|TRBJ2-7|TRBV25-1|.|15
TGTGCCAGCAGTTCCCGGGCAGGGGGGTCCTACGAGCAGTACTTC
CASSSRAGGSYEQYF
>.|TRBJ2-2|TRBV28|.|15
TGTGCCAGCACGAGAGCAACACCAGATGGCGGGGAGCTGTTTTTT
CASTRATPDGGELFF
>.|TRBJ2-1|TRBV27|.|16
TGTGCCAGCTCGACCCGGAACGCCTGGGGTTACAATGAGCAGTTCTTC
CASSTRNAWGYNEQFF
>.|TRBJ2-1|TRBV27|TRBD2|16
TGTGCCAGCAGTGAAAAGACTAGCCTATTTTACAATGAGCAGTTCTTC
CASSEKTSLFYNEQFF
>.|TRBJ1-1|TRBV6-5|TRBD1|15
TGTGCCAGCAGTTCTCCAGGGACAGGGAACACTGAAGCTTTCTTT
CASSSPGTGNTEAFF
>.|TRBJ2-1|TRBV25-1|TRBD2|16
TGTGCCAGCGCGACTAGCGGGAGGGCCTCAGGTCGGGAGCAGTTCTTC
CASATSGRASGREQFF
>.|TRBJ1-2|TRBV6-1|.|15
TGTGCCAGCAGTGAACCTCACGGCAGGGGAAATGGCTACACCTTC
CASSEPHGRGNGYTF
>.|TRBJ1-3|TRBV6-1|.|12
TGTGCCAGCAGCGAAGATAGAAACACCATATATTTT
CASSEDRNTIYF
>.|TRBJ2-7|TRBV6-5|.|13
TGTGCCAGCAGGGCCCACACAACCTACGAGCAGTACTTC
CASRAHTTYEQYF
>.|TRBJ2-7|TRBV6-5|TRBD2|14
TGTGCCAGCAGTTACGGGGGCGGGAGGGAAGAGCAGTACTTC
CASSYGGGREEQYF
>.|TRBJ2-2|TRBV9|.|17
TGTGCCAGCAGCCCTACCTGGTGGTCCGCGAACACCGGGGAGCTGTTTTTT
CASSPTWWSANTGELFF
>.|TRBJ1-2|TRBV13|.|13
TGTGCCAGCAGCTTACCAGACTACTATGGCTACACCTTC
CASSLPDYYGYTF
>.|TRBJ1-1|TRBV7-6|TRBD1|14
TGTGCCAGCAGCCCCGGACAGGGGGCCACTGAAGCTTTCTTT
CASSPGQGATEAFF
>.|TRBJ2-5|TRBV27|TRBD2|16
TGTGCCAGCAGATCTCTCCTAGCGGGAATCCGAGAGACCCAGTACTTC
CASRSLLAGIRETQYF
>.|TRBJ2-7|TRBV19|.|13
TGTGCCAGTAGTCAGGGGGGAACCTACGAGCAGTACTTC
CASSQGGTYEQYF
>.|TRBJ2-1|TRBV19|TRBD2|16
TGTGCCAGTAGTATAGGGGGACTAGCGGTCAACAATGAGCAGTTCTTC
CASSIGGLAVNNEQFF
>.|TRBJ1-1|TRBV27|TRBD1|20
TGTGCCAGCAGTTTATTTCCCATCGGGGACAGGGGGTTGCGGGTCACTGAAGCTTTCTTT
CASSLFPIGDRGLRVTEAFF
>once|TRBJ1-4|TRBV6-1|.|15
TGTGCCAGCAGGGAGGCCCGAGGCGGTAATGAAAAACTGTTTTTT
CASREARGGNEKLFF
>.|TRBJ1-1|TRBV4-1|TRBD1|18
TGCGCCAGCAGCCAAGAATCGGGACAGGGTTGGATGAACACTGAAGCTTTCTTT
CASSQESGQGWMNTEAFF
>.|TRBJ2-7|TRBV6-5|.|11
TGTGCCAGCAGTTTTGGAAACGAGCAGTACTTC
CASSFGNEQYF
>.|TRBJ1-5|TRBV6-1|.|16
TGTGCCAGCAGTGCCTCCGACAGGATTAGCAATCAGCCCCAGCATTTT
CASSASDRISNQPQHF
>.|TRBJ2-1|TRBV6-1|TRBD1|14
TGTGCCAGCAGCAAAGACAGGGGGCGGAATGAGCAGTTCTTC
CASSKDRGRNEQFF
>.|TRBJ1-2|TRBV18|TRBD1|15
TGTGCCAGCTCACCCCCCGGGACAGGGGGCTTTGGCTACACCTTC
CASSPPGTGGFGYTF
>.|TRBJ1-4|TRBV19|.|20
TGTGCCAGTAGCACACCGTCAATGCACTACATAGGGACGAAGAATGAAAAACTGTTTTTT
CASSTPSMHYIGTKNEKLFF
>.|TRBJ2-7|TRBV2|TRBD2|15
TGTGCCAGCAGTGATAATTTCCTAGCGGACTACGAGCAGTACTTC
CASSDNFLADYEQYF
>.|TRBJ2-4|TRBV6-1|.|19
TGTGCCAGCAGTGAAGTTCACTTGGTGAAGTGGGAGAGCAAAAACATTCAGTACTTC
CASSEVHLVKWESKNIQYF
>.|TRBJ2-7|TRBV5-8|.|15
TGTGCCAGCAGCTTTGGGCAGGGCAGGAGTTACGAGCAGTACTTC
CASSFGQGRSYEQYF